This paragraph reports one TCR beta chain. The antigen is not known. The data are from a study of T cell responses to AZD1222 COVID-19 vaccine. About the research overall: Pooled in the analysis were second doses at about 4 or about 12 weeks.

CDR3 length: 15 amino acids. Germline CDR1 is SEHNR and CDR2 is FQNEAQ (reference sequence). After removal of 3 bases from V and 2 bases from J, the junction contained 6 bases not matched to a gene. Study-level results: Spike-specific TCR breadth and depth rose after two AZD1222 doses. The study reported that nearly half of spike-specific TCRs target unmutated variant regions.

Here immunoSEQ multiplex PCR was the method, and the copy in TCRdb shows in-frame clones only, minus some. Of 110,000 to 150,000 clones listed, roughly 85% are singletons. The J gene is TRBJ1-2, the V gene TRBV7-9; 7 bases align to TRBD1. This TCR came from an adult in good health. This sample comprised peripheral blood, obtained on day 0 of AZD1222 vaccination. CDR3 sequence: CASSLGDRQNYGYTF. CDR3 DNA sequence: TGTGCCAGCAGCTTGGGGGACAGACAAAACTATGGCTACACCTTC.